A selection of T cell receptor beta chains follows, all from one sample in a study of T cell responses to AZD1222 COVID-19 vaccine. The assay was immunoSEQ multiplex PCR, and TCRdb's table has in-frame clones only and misses some. The sample shows under 85,000 clones, approximately 90% of them seen only once. Sequencing was performed on peripheral blood, taken on day 0 of AZD1222 vaccination. Every receptor here comes from an adult in good health. Both conserved end residues are part of each CDR3. Each record gives: CDR3 length, J gene, V gene, CDR3 protein.

18 | TRBJ2-6 | TRBV3-1/TRBV3-2 | CASSQGLGQGSGANVLTF
15 | TRBJ2-3 | TRBV5-1 | CASSLVLAGADTQYF
14 | TRBJ2-7 | TRBV7-2 | CASSRRQGLTEQYF
15 | TRBJ2-5 | TRBV9 | CASSPRTGGPETQYF
16 | TRBJ2-3 | TRBV28 | CASSFRRGRLADTQYF
17 | TRBJ2-3 | TRBV11-2 | CASSPKAGALSTDTQYF
13 | TRBJ2-3 | TRBV30 | CAWSVQDLDTQYF
17 | TRBJ2-1 | TRBV15 | CATSTLPTGEIYNEQFF
15 | TRBJ1-5 | TRBV5-4 | CAVQNGGGSNQPQHF
16 | TRBJ2-3 | TRBV19 | CASSINSGVSSDTQYF
13 | TRBJ1-1 | TRBV29-1 | CSVDGALGIEAFF
15 | TRBJ2-2 | TRBV2 | CAGPNQTGPPGELFF
17 | TRBJ1-1 | TRBV6-1 | CASSGVIRRTGNTEAFF
14 | TRBJ1-1 | TRBV10-3 | CAISVRQANTEAFF
16 | TRBJ1-2 | TRBV18 | CASSHPGQLKNYGYTF
11 | TRBJ1-2 | TRBV12-3/TRBV12-4 | CASASYGGYTF
18 | TRBJ2-2 | TRBV4-2 | CASSQDLAGLTNTGELFF
12 | TRBJ1-2 | TRBV6-5 | CASSPLGTGYTF
11 | TRBJ1-1 | TRBV20-1 | CSAPGATEAFF
13 | TRBJ1-1 | TRBV6-5 | CASSPGGGTEAFF
14 | TRBJ2-7 | TRBV28 | CASSFSGIRGEQYF
14 | TRBJ1-6 | TRBV6-4 | CASSTGLVGSPLHF
15 | TRBJ2-5 | TRBV9 | CASSPSQTGGETQYF
15 | TRBJ2-1 | TRBV5-4 | CASSLSGQSYNEQFF
14 | TRBJ2-7 | TRBV9 | CASSPLLAATEQYF
13 | TRBJ2-2 | TRBV30 | CAWSVVSAGELFF
15 | TRBJ2-3 | TRBV25-1 | CASSEYWGSTDTQYF
16 | TRBJ2-3 | TRBV10-3 | CAISGAGLANTDTQYF
15 | TRBJ1-2 | TRBV27 | CASSSPNGGTYGYTF
14 | TRBJ1-1 | TRBV7-8 | CASSLGGSAQFAFF
13 | TRBJ1-5 | TRBV19 | CASNSNSNQPQHF
17 | TRBJ2-3 | TRBV7-9 | CASSLASSRGRTDTQYF
13 | TRBJ2-2 | TRBV28 | CASSEWRSGELFF
13 | TRBJ1-1 | TRBV9 | CASSVSGGTEAFF
13 | TRBJ2-5 | TRBV19 | CASSIPPKETQYF
17 | TRBJ2-3 | TRBV7-2 | CASSLYLAGGPTDTQYF
13 | TRBJ2-7 | TRBV7-3 | CASSSREGYEQYF
13 | TRBJ1-1 | TRBV7-9 | CASSPERYTEAFF
13 | TRBJ1-3 | TRBV30 | CAWSLASGNTIYF
13 | TRBJ2-3 | TRBV6-5 | CASSSPETDTQYF
15 | TRBJ2-2 | TRBV2 | CASSEALGGGGELFF
13 | TRBJ1-5 | TRBV28 | CASTVNSNQPQHF
17 | TRBJ2-5 | TRBV4-1 | CASSHPGTSGGVKTQYF
15 | TRBJ1-6 | TRBV5-1 | CASSASDTQSSPLHF
13 | TRBJ2-5 | TRBV6-1 | CASSEIQQETQYF
13 | TRBJ2-1 | TRBV11-3 | CASSSGVYNEQFF
14 | TRBJ1-1 | TRBV5-1 | CASSRGQENTEAFF
16 | TRBJ2-3 | TRBV21-1 | CASRPDAVNFTDTQYF
15 | TRBJ1-2 | TRBV23-1 | CASSEKGSRNYGYTF
14 | TRBJ2-7 | TRBV7-2 | CASSPGLAFHEQYF
15 | TRBJ2-1 | TRBV2 | CASSETGGSYNEQFF
14 | TRBJ2-2 | TRBV10-3 | CAINPGDLTGELFF
17 | TRBJ2-7 | TRBV18 | CASSLGRLAGVSYEQYF
14 | TRBJ1-2 | TRBV7-2 | CASSLAGIQGGYTF